Presented here are 10 T cell receptor beta chains from one specimen sequenced in a study of blood T cell repertoires in COVID-19. The data were produced by immunoSEQ multiplex PCR, yet TCRdb's version contains in-frame clones alone and is incomplete. The table lists more than 250,000 clones, 87% of them singletons. The sample comprised peripheral blood. These receptors originate from a man aged 50-59 years with active or convalescent COVID-19.

The chain recombines TRBV6-5 with TRBJ1-2; no reliable D call. The CDR3 spans 14 residues. Trimming took 6 bases from V and 8 from J, leaving 19 bases between them. CDR1 and CDR2 (germline): MNHEY, SVGAGI. In DNA form, the CDR3 reads TGTGCCAGCAGAACCCAGCGGTCTCTGGGGGGCTACACCTTC. Translating it yields CASRTQRSLGGYTF.

The chain is built from TRBV6-2 or TRBV6-3 and TRBJ1-2; TRBD1 matches 7 bases. Germline CDR1 is MNHEY and CDR2 is SVGEGT. The CDR3 has 15 amino acids. The V segment lost 6 bases and the J segment 8 bases; nucleotides outside the gene matches: 15. CDR3 in amino acids: CASSATGDALQGYTF. CDR3 bases: TGTGCCAGCAGCGCTACAGGGGACGCGCTCCAGGGCTACACCTTC.

The chain links TRBV7-8 to TRBJ2-7; no clear D gene. This CDR3 comprises 12 residues. CDR1 is SGHVS and CDR2 is FQNEAQ in the germline V gene. V was shortened by 5 bases and J by 7 bases, with 12 bases between the two germline ends. The CDR3: CASSLVLGEQYF. Here the CDR3 DNA reads TGTGCCAGCAGCCTGGTCCTCGGGGAGCAGTACTTC.

This chain links TRBV27 with TRBJ2-7; a weak D match, TRBD1 (5 bases). Germline loops: CDR1 MNHEY, CDR2 SMNVEV (reference sequence). V shed 2 bases and J shed 3 bases, with 23 bases lying between them. The CDR3 is made up of 18 amino acids. The CDR3 DNA sequence: TGTGCCAGCAGTTTACGTGCAGGGCGTCCTCGGATAATCTACGAGCAGTACTTC. Protein: CASSLRAGRPRIIYEQYF.

V and J are TRBV6-5 and TRBJ2-3, with 13 bases fitting TRBD2. This CDR3 has 15 residues. CDR1 is MNHEY and CDR2 is SVGAGI in the germline V gene. Trimming at V came to 7 bases and at J to 5 bases, leaving 6 bases not matched to a gene. CDR3 nucleotide sequence: TGTGCCAGCACCCGACTAGCGGGAGGTCTAGATACGCAGTATTTT. Translating gives CASTRLAGGLDTQYF.

The chain carries TRBV20-1 and TRBJ2-7, with 7 bases matching TRBD1. V gave up 3 bases and J gave up 2 bases; unmatched junction bases: 10. The CDR3 runs to 15 residues. The germline V gene has CDR1 DFQATT and CDR2 SNEGSKA (reference sequence). This chain's CDR3 is CSASPRGQVPYEQYF. CDR3 nucleotides: TGCAGTGCTAGTCCTAGGGGGCAGGTACCCTACGAGCAGTACTTC.

This clone was seen just once. This CDR3 reads CASRTGPGHRNPAFF. The CDR3, as DNA: TGTGCCAGCAGGACCGGACCGGGACACCGAAATCCGGCTTTCTTT. This rearrangement joins TRBV27 to TRBJ1-1; perhaps TRBD1 as D (6 bases). Germline V gene data show CDR1 as MNHEY and CDR2 as SMNVEV (reference sequence). V was cut by 6 bases and J by 11 bases, with 25 bases left in between. The CDR3 covers 15 residues.

V and J are TRBV13 and TRBJ1-5; 8 nucleotides agree with TRBD1. Germline CDR1 reads PRHDT; CDR2 reads FYEKMQ (reference sequence). Trimming at V came to 0 bases and at J to 7 bases, leaving 2 bases not matched to a gene. The CDR3 covers 14 residues. This CDR3 is CASSLGQGGQPQHF. The CDR3 DNA is TGTGCCAGCAGCTTAGGACAGGGGGGGCAGCCCCAGCATTTT.

The genes are TRBV18 and TRBJ2-1; D might be TRBD1 (5 bases). CDR3 length: 15 amino acids. Germline loops: CDR1 KGHSH, CDR2 LQKENI. V was clipped by 2 bases and J by 4 bases, with 12 bases between them. The CDR3, as DNA: TGTGCCAGCTCACCAGGGGCAACTATGTACAATGAGCAGTTCTTC. This codes for CASSPGATMYNEQFF.

In nucleotides, the CDR3 is TGTGCCAGCAGCCAAGCCGGCAGGTACTATGGCTACACCTTC. This encodes CASSQAGRYYGYTF. The chain combines TRBV3-1 (or the pseudogene TRBV3-2) with TRBJ1-2; no definite D call. Germline assignment: CDR1 LGHDT and CDR2 YNNKEL (reference sequence). V shed 1 base and J shed 3 bases, with 9 bases lying between them. This CDR3 has 14 amino acids.